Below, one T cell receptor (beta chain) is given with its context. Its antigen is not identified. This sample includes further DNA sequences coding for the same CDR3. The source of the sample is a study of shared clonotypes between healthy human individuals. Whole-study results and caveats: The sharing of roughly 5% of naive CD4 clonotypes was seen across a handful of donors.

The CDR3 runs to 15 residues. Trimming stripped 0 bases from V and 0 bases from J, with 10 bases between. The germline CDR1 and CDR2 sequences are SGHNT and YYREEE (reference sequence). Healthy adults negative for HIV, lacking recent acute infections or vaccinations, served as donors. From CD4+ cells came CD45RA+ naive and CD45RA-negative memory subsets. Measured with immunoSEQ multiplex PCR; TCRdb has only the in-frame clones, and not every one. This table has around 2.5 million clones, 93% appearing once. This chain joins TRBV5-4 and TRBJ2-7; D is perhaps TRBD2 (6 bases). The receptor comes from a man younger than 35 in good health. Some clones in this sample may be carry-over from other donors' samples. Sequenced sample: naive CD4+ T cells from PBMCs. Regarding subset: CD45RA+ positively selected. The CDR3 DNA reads TGTGCCAGCAGCTTGGCCGGGGGACCCTCCTACGAGCAGTACTTC. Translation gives CASSLAGGPSYEQYF.